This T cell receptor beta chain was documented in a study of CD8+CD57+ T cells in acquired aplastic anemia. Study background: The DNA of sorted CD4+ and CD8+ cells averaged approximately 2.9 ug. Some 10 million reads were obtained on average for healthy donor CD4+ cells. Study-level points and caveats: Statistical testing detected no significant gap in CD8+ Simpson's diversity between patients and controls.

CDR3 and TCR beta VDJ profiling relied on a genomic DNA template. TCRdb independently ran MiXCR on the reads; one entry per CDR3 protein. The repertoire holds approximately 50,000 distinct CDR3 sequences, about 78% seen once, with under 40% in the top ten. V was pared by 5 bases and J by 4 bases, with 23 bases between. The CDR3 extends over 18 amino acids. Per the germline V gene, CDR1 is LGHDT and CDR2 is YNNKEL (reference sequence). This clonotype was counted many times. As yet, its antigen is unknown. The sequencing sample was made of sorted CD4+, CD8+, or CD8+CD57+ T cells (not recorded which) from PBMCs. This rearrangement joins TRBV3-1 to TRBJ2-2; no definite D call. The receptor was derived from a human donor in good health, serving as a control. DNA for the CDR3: TGTGCCAGCAGCTCAAAAAGCTGGGCAGGTCCGAGCACCGGGGAGCTGTTTTTT. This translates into CASSSKSWAGPSTGELFF.